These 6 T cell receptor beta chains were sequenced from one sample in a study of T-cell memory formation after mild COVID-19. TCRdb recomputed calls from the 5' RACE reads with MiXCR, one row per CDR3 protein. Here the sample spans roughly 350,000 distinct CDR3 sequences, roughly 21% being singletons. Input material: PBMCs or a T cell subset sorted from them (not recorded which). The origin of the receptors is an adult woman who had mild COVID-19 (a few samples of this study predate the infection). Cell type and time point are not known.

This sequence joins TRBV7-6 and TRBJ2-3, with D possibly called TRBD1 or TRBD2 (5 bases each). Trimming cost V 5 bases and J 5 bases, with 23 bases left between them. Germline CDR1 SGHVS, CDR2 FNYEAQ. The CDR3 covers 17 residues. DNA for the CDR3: TGTGCCAGCAGCCCCCACCGGACGAAGATGGGACGAGATACGCAGTATTTT. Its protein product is CASSPHRTKMGRDTQYF.

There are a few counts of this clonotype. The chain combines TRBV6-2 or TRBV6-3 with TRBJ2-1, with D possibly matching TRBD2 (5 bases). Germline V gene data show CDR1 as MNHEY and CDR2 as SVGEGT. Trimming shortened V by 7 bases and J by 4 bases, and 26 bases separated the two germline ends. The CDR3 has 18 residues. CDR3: CASNHLSIGSGKYNEQFF. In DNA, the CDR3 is TGTGCCAGCAACCACCTCTCCATTGGGAGCGGTAAATACAATGAGCAGTTCTTC.

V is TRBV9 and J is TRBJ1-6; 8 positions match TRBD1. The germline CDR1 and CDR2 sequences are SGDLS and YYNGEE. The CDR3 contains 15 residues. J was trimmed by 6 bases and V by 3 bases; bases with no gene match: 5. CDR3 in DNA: TGTGCCAGCAGCGCAGGACAGGGTTCTAATTCACCCCTCCACTTT. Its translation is CASSAGQGSNSPLHF.

The CDR3 DNA reads TGTGCCAGCAGCTTACGGCAGGAGCTTGCTTTCTTT. As protein: CASSLRQELAFF. This chain links TRBV7-2 with TRBJ1-1; D ambiguous. Trimming removed 2 bases at V and 11 bases at J, with 12 bases between. The CDR3 runs to 12 residues. Germline V lookup: CDR1 SGHTA, CDR2 FQGNSA.

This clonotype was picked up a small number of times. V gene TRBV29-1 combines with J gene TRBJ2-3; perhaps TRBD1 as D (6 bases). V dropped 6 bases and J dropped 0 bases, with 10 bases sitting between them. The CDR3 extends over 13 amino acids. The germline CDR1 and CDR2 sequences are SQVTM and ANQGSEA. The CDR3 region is CSVGQRSTDTQYF. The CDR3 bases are TGCAGCGTCGGACAGAGGAGCACAGATACGCAGTATTTT.

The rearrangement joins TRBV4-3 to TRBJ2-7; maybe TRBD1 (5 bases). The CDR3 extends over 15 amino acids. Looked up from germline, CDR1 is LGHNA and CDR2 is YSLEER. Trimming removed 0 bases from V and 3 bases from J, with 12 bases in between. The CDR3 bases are TGCGCCAGCAGCCAAGATTTTAGGGGCGGCTACGAGCAGTACTTC. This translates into CASSQDFRGGYEQYF.